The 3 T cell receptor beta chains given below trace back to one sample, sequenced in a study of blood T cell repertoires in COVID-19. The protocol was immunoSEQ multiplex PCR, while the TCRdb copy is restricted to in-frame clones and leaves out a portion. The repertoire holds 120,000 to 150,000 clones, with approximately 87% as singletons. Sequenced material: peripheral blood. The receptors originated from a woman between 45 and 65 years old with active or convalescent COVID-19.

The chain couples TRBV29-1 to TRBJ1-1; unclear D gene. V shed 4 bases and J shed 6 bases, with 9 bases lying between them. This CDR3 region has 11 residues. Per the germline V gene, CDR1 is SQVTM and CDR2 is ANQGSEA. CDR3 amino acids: CSVATFAEAFF. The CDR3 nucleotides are TGCAGCGTTGCGACATTTGCTGAAGCTTTCTTT.

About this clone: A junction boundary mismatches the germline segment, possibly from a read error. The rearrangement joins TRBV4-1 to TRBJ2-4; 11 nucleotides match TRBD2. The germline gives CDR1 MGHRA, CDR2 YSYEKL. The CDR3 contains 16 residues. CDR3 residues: CASSHGSGGAKDIQYF. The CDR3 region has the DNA TGCGCCAGCAGCCACGGTAGCGGGGGGGCCAAAGACATTCAGTACTTC.

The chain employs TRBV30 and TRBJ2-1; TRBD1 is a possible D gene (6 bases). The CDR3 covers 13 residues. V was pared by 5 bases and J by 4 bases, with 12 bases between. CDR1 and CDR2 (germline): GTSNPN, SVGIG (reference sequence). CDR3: CAWEKTGYNEQFF. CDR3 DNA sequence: TGTGCCTGGGAAAAGACAGGATACAATGAGCAGTTCTTC.